Sequencing of this T cell receptor beta chain was carried out in a study of response to subunit inactivated influenza vaccine. Whole-study findings and limits: Researchers suggested that each seasonal influenza vaccination recruits few new T cells.

This clonotype was observed a handful of times. Its antigen is currently unknown. TCRdb reprocessed the RT-PCR reads via MiXCR and lists one record per CDR3 protein. The table has 650,000 to 800,000 distinct CDR3 sequences, about 15% seen once. This CDR3 is built from 15 residues. Trimming cost V 3 bases and J 6 bases; bases outside gene matches: 8. The germline gives CDR1 SGDLS, CDR2 YYNGEE. This sample comprised PBMCs from blood, obtained 14 to 15 days before vaccination. The source is a man aged 50 or older who received an inactivated influenza vaccine. J is TRBJ2-1 and V is TRBV9, with 8 bases fitting TRBD2. CDR3 coding DNA: TGTGCCAGCAGCGCTCAAGCGGGGGTATTCAATGAGCAGTTCTTC. It codes for CASSAQAGVFNEQFF.